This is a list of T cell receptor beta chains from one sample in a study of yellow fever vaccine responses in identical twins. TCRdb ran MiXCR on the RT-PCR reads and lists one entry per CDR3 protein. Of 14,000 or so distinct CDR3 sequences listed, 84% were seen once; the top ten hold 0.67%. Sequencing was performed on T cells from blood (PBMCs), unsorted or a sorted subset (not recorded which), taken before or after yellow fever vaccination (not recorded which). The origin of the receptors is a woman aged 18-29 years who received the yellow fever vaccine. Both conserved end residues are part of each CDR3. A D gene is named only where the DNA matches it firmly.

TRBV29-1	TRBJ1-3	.	CSVVLSGNTIYF
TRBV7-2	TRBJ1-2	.	CASSFLLGGYGYTF
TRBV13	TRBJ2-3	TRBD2	CASTKLRTSGRSTDTQYF
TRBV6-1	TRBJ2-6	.	CASRNPGQSNSGANVLTF
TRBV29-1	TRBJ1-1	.	CSAATSGGGTEAFF
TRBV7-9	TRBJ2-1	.	CASSLVAEQFF
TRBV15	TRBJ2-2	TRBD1	CATSRDYAGGSGELFF
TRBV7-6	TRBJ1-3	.	CASSLPGLTNTIYF
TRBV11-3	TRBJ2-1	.	CASSLVPLSSNEQFF
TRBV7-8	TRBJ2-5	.	CASSGGGAETQYF
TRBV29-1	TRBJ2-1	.	CSVEDQPNEQFF
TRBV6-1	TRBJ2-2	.	CASSGPMTGELFF
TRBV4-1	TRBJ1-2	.	CASSQDFSVYGYTF
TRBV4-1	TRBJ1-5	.	CASSQGAGQPQHF
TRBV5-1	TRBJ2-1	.	CASSLGFGTARIGGNNEQFF
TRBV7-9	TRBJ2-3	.	CASNRQELDTQYF
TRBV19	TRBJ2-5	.	CASGPQETQYF
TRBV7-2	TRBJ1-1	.	CASSLGPGGAFF
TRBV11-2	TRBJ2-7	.	CASSLDLRTSYEQYF
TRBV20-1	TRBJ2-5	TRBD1	CSARVPGQGVGTQYF
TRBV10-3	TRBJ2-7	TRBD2	CASKSTSGSMYEQYF
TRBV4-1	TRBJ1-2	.	CASSQVGVPTNGYTF
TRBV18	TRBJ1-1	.	CASSRGNTEAFF
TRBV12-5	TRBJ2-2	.	CASGLVDREGGELFF
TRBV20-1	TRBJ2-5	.	CSARVWRGTQYF
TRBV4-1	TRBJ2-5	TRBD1	CASSQWDRVGETQYF
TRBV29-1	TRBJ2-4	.	CSDYDLTKNIQYF
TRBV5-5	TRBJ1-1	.	CASSQPTGRTEAFF
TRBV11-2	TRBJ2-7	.	CASSLDVYRPPYEQYF
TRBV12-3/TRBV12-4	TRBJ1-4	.	CASNNDRRGEKLFF
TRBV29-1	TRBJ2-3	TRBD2	CSSGVTSGTQYF
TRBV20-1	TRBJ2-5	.	CTAGGPGAQYF
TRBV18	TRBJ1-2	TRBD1	CASSVNELTGDYGYTF
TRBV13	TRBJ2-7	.	CASSFGLTYEQYF
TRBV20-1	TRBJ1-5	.	CSAGDLSNQPQHF
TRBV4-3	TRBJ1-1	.	CASSQAWTGNTEAFF
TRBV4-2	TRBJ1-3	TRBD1	CASSQGLGQGGNTIYF
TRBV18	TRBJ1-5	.	CASSPERNQPQHF
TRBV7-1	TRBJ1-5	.	CASSSGLDNQPQHF
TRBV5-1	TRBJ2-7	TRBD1	CASSAGQGPYEQYF
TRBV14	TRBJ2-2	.	CASSQDLGGELFF
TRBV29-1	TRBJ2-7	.	CSVTTGLTYEQYF
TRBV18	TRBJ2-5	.	CASSPAGNQETQYF
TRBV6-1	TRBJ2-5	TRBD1	CASRQGPETQYF
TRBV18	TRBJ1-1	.	CASSSATGMNTEAFF
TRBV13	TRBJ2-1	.	CASRPPDTYNEQFF
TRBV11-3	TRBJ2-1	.	CASSLRSPHTSYNEQFF
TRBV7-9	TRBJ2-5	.	CASSPIRETQYF
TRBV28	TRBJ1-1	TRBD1	CASSTHRGGTEAFF
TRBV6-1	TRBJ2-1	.	CASSEVGQFF
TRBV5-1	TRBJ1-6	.	CASSPDGQGDYNSPLHF
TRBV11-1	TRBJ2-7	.	CASSPDTHEQYF
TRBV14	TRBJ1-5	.	CASSQAGQPQHF
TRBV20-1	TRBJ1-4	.	CSADVTGKLFF